This paragraph covers one TCR beta chain sequence. Which antigen it targets is not known. Base quality data are lacking; no much larger clone is found one base away. The time point label on this specimen signifies: about 25 weeks on oral tofacitinib. The meaning of the sample's treatment or condition label: oral pan-JAK inhibitor, 5-10 mg twice daily. Peripheral blood and lesional scalp punch biopsies were obtained from patients with alopecia areata. PBMCs were isolated by density centrifugation and stained for CD3, CD4 and CD8, after which CD4+ and CD8+ T cells were sorted on a FACSAria. Between the V and J ends, shortened by 3 bases and 1 base respectively, the junction contains 10 bases. The CDR3 sequence holds 14 residues, the cysteine and phenylalanine included. Only CDR3 DNA is held: 42 bases, read in frame from base 1. From the germline V gene, CDR1 is MGHRA and CDR2 is YSYEKL. These data come from a study of CD8+ T cells in alopecia areata (dated by TCRdb to 2017 to 2018). About the investigation overall: The treated patients, all with moderate-to-severe alopecia areata, were enrolled in an open-label pilot trial of oral tofacitinib given at 5 to 10 mg twice daily. Tofacitinib was administered for 6 to 18 months, and 6 months of follow-up off drug were then conducted to assess delayed response and recurrence. In treated patients, disease severity was measured using the SALT score, which gives the percentage of scalp surface area affected. High-throughput TCRbeta sequencing was used to examine T cell clonal expansion in alopecia areata in both the C3H/HeJ mouse model and human patients. In humans, TCRbeta sequencing was performed on scalp tissue and on sorted CD4+ and CD8+ peripheral blood T cells from healthy controls and from patients with patchy or totalis/universalis alopecia areata. Biopsies were taken from tofacitinib-treated patients at baseline and at 4 and 24 weeks of treatment, and a later scalp biopsy was taken in several of the tofacitinib-treated patients. Scalp clonality was compared among normal scalp (n=4), patchy alopecia areata scalp (n=8), and alopecia totalis/universalis scalp (n=8). RNA came from the PAXgene miRNA kit for fixed scalp, the miRNeasy kit for PBMCs, and the RNeasy kit for mouse skin. TCRbeta CDR3 regions were amplified by immunoSEQ multiplex PCR using 35 Vbeta forward and 13 Jbeta reverse primers.

The paper's findings and limits, for the study overall: Because the treated cohort was small and had only one nonresponder, larger studies are needed to examine links between baseline CD8+ expansion and response. Scalp clonality and the number of expanded CD8+ clones among the top 100 scalp clones were significantly decreased by tofacitinib. Many expanded lesional clones were found to persist in scalp and blood during tofacitinib treatment, and relapse after treatment cessation may be partly explained by this persistence. Compared with normal scalp, lesional scalp, particularly in alopecia totalis/universalis, had higher clonality and more expanded CD8+ clones, which suggests antigenic drive. Unlike mouse skin, where gammadelta T cells dominate, normal human skin contains resident alphabeta T cells that get sequenced too, which complicates analysis of the scalp TCR repertoire. Shared TCR sequences between patients were less evident than in mice, which may be partly attributable to HLA diversity in the patient population.

The library was obtained by the immunoSEQ multiplex PCR assay. To provide template for TCR sequencing, every sample had RNA extracted and reverse transcribed into cDNA. SuperScript III was used for first-strand cDNA synthesis, primed with a 2:1 mix of oligo-dT and random hexamers. A synthetic immune receptor repertoire was used to gauge amplification bias, and whatever bias remained was removed computationally. Per the source publication's procedure: Raw reads were preprocessed to remove errors, and CDR3 was defined by IMGT conventions from the conserved cysteine to phenylalanine. Clonality was computed as 1 minus the Shannon entropy, with the entropy normalized by log2 of the number of productive unique TCRs. Scalp TCRbeta sequences were cross-referenced with sorted blood CD4 and CD8 repertoires so that the CD4 or CD8 identity of scalp clones could be inferred. The table was pulled from immuneACCESS by TCRdb, which kept in-frame rearrangements only. Such tables lose some clones; where checked, under half of the loss comes from unresolved V genes, and the rest has no known cause. The DNA gave D and trimming, while V, J and clone size come from that table. A total of about 76,000 clones appear in this sample, approximately 66% of them only once. 23% of the sample lies in the top ten.

The receptor's source is a human donor with alopecia areata. This chain joins TRBV4-1 to TRBJ2-7, with no reliable assignment of the D segment. The specimen comprised CD8+ T cells sorted from blood, sampled at week 24, from a patient treated with tofacitinib. The nucleotide sequence reads as follows: TGCGCCAGCAGCCACTCGGGCAGGTCCTACGAGCAGTACTTC. The translation is CASSHSGRSYEQYF.